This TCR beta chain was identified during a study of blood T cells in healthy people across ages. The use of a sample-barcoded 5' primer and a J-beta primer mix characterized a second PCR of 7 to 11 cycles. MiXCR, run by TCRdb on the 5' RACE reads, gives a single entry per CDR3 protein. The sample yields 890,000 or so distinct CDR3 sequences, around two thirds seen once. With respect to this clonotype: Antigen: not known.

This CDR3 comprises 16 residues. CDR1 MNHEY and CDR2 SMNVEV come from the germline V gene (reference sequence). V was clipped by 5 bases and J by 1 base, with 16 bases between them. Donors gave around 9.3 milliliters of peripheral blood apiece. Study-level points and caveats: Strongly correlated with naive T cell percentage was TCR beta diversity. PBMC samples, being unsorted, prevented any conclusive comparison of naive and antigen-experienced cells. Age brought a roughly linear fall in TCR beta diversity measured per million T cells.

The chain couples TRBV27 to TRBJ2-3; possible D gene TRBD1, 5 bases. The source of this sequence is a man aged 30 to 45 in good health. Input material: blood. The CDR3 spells CASSPPAGQGTDTQYF. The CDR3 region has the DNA TGTGCCAGCAGTCCCCCGGCAGGGCAAGGCACAGATACGCAGTATTTT.